Described below is a single TCR beta chain sequence and its context. TCRdb keeps only in-frame clones here, not all; method: immunoSEQ multiplex PCR. This sample has some 52,000 clones; over 80% occur once, and the top ten carry approximately 0.25%. These data are taken from a study of T cell changes during pregnancy in multiple sclerosis. CDR3 size: 15 residues. Germline CDR1 reads MNHNY; CDR2 reads SVGAGI (reference sequence). The J segment lost 6 bases and the V segment lost 6 bases, leaving 12 bases of the junction unmatched. This specimen was CD4+ T cells from peripheral blood mononuclear cells, taken in the third trimester of pregnancy. The receptor comes from a female donor with multiple sclerosis, enrolled in a pregnancy study. The chain uses TRBV6-6 and TRBJ2-7; 9 nucleotides line up with TRBD1. The CDR3 loop reads CASSPYPGQGSEQYF. The CDR3 DNA follows: TGTGCCAGCAGCCCATACCCGGGACAGGGCTCCGAGCAGTACTTC.